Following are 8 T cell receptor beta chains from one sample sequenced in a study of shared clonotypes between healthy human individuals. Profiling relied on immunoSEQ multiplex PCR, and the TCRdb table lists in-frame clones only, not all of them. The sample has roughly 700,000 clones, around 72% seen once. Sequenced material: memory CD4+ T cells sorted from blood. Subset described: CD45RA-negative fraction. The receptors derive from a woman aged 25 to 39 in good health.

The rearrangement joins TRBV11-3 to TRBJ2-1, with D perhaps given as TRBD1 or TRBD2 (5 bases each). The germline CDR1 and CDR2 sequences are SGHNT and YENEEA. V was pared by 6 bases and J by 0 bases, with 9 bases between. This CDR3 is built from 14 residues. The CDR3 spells CASSRDPSYNEQFF. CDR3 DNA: TGTGCCAGCAGTCGGGACCCCTCCTACAATGAGCAGTTCTTC.

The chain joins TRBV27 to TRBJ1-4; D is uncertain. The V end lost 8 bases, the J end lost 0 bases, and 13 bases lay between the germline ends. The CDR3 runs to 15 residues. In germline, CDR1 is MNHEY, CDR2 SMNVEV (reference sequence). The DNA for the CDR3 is TGTGCCAGCGCATCGCTCGGGGCAACTAATGAAAAACTGTTTTTT. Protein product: CASASLGATNEKLFF.

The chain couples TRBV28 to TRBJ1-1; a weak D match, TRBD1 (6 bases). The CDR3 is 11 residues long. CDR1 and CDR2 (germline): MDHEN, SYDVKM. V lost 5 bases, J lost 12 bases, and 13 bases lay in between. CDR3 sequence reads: CASSPHRETFF. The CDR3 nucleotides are TGTGCCAGCAGTCCACACAGGGAAACTTTCTTT.

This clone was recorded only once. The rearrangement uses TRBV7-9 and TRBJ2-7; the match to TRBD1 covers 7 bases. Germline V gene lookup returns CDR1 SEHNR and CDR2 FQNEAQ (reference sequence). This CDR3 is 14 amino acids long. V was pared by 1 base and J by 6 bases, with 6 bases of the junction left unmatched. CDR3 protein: CASSLEVGGCEQYF. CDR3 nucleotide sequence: TGTGCCAGCAGCTTAGAAGTAGGGGGCTGCGAGCAGTACTTC.

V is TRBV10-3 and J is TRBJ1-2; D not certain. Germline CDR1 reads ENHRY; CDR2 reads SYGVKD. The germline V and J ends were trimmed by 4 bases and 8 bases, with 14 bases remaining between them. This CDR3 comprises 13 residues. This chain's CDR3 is CAISGAGVSGYTF. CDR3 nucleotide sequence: TGTGCCATCAGTGGGGCTGGTGTATCCGGCTACACCTTC.

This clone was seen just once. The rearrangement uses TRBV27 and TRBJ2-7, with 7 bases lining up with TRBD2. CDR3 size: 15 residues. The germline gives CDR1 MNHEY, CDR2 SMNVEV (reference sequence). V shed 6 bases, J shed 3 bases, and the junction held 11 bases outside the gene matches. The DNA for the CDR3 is TGTGCCAGCAGCTCGGCGGGAGCGGAAAACTACGAGCAGTACTTC. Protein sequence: CASSSAGAENYEQYF.

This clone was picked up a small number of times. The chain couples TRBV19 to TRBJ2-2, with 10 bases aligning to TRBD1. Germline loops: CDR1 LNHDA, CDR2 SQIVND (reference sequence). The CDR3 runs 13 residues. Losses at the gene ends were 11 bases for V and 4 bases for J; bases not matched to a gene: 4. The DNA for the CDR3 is TGTGCCGGGGGGACAGGGGCCACCGGGGAGCTGTTTTTT. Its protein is CAGGTGATGELFF.

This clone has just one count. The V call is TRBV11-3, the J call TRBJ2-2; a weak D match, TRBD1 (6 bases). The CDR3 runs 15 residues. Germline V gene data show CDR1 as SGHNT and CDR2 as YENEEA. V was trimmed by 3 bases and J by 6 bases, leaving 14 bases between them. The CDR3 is CASSFGQGKAGELFF. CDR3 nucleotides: TGTGCCAGCAGCTTCGGTCAGGGGAAGGCCGGGGAGCTGTTTTTT.